This T cell receptor beta chain was documented in a study of beta chain features in type 1 diabetes. Study-level results: Shorter TCRB CDR3s, moderately but significantly so, marked every one of the four CD4+ subsets in Type 1 diabetes patients.

The isolated RNA, all of it, was reverse transcribed, so expressed TCRB transcripts were what got sequenced. Only in-frame clones appear in the TCRdb table, and some are missing; sequencing was by immunoSEQ multiplex PCR. The sample has 900,000 or so clones, roughly 17% seen once. To note about this clone: Its target is unknown.

The CDR3 has 14 amino acids. Trimming pared 5 bases from V and 7 bases from J, leaving 15 bases between. In germline, CDR1 is SGHTA, CDR2 FQGNSA. Sequencing input: naive CD4+ T cells from blood. The gene calls are TRBV7-2 and TRBJ1-5; D ambiguous. The TCR originated in a woman aged 18-29 years in good health. This CDR3 reads CASSPPGVQQPQHF. The CDR3 DNA sequence: TGTGCCAGCAGCCCACCCGGGGTTCAACAGCCCCAGCATTTT.